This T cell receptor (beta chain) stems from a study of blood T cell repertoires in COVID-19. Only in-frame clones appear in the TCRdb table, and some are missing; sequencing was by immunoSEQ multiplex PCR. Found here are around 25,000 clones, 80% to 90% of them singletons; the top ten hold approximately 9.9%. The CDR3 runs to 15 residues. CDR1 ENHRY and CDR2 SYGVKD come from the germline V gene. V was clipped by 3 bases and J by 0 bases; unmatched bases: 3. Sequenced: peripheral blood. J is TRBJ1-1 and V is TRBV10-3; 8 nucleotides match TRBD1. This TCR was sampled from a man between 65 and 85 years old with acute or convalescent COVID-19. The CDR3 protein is CAISDRDRLNTEAFF. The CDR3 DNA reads TGTGCCATCAGTGACCGGGACAGGTTGAACACTGAAGCTTTCTTT.